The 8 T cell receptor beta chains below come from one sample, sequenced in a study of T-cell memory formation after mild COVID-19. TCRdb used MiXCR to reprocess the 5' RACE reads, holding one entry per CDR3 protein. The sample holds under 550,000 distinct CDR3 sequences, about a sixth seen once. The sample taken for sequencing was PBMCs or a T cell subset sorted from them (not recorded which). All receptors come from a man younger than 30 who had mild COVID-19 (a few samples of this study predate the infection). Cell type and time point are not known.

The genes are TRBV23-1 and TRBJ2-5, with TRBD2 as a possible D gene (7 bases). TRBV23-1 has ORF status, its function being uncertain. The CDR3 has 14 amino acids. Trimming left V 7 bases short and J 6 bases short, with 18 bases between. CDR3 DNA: TGCGCCAGCACCCGTAGGGGGGGTAGGAAGACCCAGTACTTC. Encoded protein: CASTRRGGRKTQYF.

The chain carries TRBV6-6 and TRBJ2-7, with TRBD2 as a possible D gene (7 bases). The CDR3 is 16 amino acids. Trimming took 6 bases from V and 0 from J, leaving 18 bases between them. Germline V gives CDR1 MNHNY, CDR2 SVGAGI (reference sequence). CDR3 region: CASRRQSGGASYEQYV. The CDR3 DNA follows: TGTGCCAGCAGGCGACAGTCGGGGGGCGCCTCCTACGAGCAGTACGTC.

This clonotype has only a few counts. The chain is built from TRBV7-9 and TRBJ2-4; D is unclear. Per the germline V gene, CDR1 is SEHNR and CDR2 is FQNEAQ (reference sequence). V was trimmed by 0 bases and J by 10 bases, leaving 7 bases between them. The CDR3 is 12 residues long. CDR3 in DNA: TGTGCCAGCAGCTTAGCCTTAGAAATTCAGTACTTC. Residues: CASSLALEIQYF.

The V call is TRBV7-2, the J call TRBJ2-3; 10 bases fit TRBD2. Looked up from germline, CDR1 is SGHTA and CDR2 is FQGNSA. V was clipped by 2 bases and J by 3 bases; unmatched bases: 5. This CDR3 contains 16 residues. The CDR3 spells CASSLLSGGLTDTQYF. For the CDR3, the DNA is TGTGCCAGCAGCTTACTTAGCGGGGGGCTGACAGATACGCAGTATTTT.

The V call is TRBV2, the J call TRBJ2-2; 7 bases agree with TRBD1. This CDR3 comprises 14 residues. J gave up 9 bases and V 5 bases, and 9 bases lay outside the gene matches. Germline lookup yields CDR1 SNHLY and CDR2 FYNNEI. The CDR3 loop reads CASSTLQGSWELFF. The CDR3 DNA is TGTGCCAGCAGTACTCTACAGGGGAGTTGGGAGCTGTTTTTT.

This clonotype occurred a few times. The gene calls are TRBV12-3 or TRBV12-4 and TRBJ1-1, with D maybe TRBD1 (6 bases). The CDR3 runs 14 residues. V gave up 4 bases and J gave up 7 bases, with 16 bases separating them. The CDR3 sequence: CASSSQTTGIEAFF. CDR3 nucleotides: TGTGCCAGCAGTTCGCAGACCACAGGGATTGAAGCTTTCTTT.

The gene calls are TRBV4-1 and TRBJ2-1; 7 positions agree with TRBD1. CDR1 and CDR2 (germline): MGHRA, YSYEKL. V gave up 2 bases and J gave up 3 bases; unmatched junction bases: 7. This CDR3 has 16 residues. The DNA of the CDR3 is TGCGCCAGCAGCCAAAAACAGGGGTCGGGCTACAATGAGCAGTTCTTC. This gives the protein CASSQKQGSGYNEQFF.

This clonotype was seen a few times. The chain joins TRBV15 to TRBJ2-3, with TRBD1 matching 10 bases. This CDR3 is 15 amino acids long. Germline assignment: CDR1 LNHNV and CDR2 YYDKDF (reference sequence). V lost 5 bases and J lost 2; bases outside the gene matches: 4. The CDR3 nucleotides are TGTGCCACCAGCGGAGGACAGGGGGTCACAGATACGCAGTATTTT. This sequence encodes CATSGGQGVTDTQYF.